This entry is about one TCR beta chain. Its antigen is undetermined. Assay used: immunoSEQ multiplex PCR; TCRdb lists only in-frame clones, some missing. The repertoire consists of 20,000 to 30,000 clones, with roughly four fifths occurring once and the leading ten covering roughly 10%. Every one of the patients relapsed after autologous stem cell transplantation (brentuximab vedotin exposure was variable). This entry belongs to a study of PD-1 blockade in classical Hodgkin lymphoma. Germline V gene data show CDR1 as MNHEY and CDR2 as SMNVEV (reference sequence). The CDR3 has 10 residues. Deletions cut 9 bases from V and 5 bases from J, with 5 bases between. Study-level findings and limits: For complete responders, baseline diversity was comparable to that of newly diagnosed patients.

The receptor comes from a human donor with classical Hodgkin lymphoma. This chain uses TRBV27 with TRBJ1-5; no clear D gene. The source material was peripheral blood mononuclear cells (PBMCs), sampled before the second cycle of nivolumab. This CDR3 reads CARAYQPQHF. The CDR3 nucleotides read TGTGCCAGGGCCTATCAGCCCCAGCATTTT.